These T cell receptor beta chains were read from a single sample in a study of CD8+CD57+ T cells in acquired aplastic anemia. TCRdb fed the reads into MiXCR, producing one record per CDR3 protein. The data contain 150,000 to 200,000 distinct CDR3 sequences, approximately 48% of them seen just once; the ten biggest clones take up 1.8%. Sequencing was performed on sorted CD4+, CD8+, or CD8+CD57+ T cells (not recorded which) from PBMCs. All receptors derive from a human donor with aplastic anemia. CDR3s include the opening cysteine and the closing phenylalanine or tryptophan. The order of the fields is V gene, J gene, D gene, clone size, CDR3 DNA, CDR3 protein. D genes are given only for firm matches. Expanded clones get a size class; other rows say once, few or many, or leave the size out.

V: TRBV20-1; J: TRBJ2-5; D: .; size: many; DNA: TGCAGTGCTAGTAAGGGGTTAGAGACCCAGTACTTC; CDR3: CSASKGLETQYF
V: TRBV19; J: TRBJ1-2; D: TRBD1; size: once; DNA: TGTGCCAGTAGTATCGGGACAGTTAACTATGGCTACACCTTC; CDR3: CASSIGTVNYGYTF
V: TRBV7-6; J: TRBJ1-1; D: .; size: many; DNA: TGTGCCAGCAGCGAGGGACGGCACCTTGAAGCTTTCTTT; CDR3: CASSEGRHLEAFF
V: TRBV19; J: TRBJ2-5; D: .; size: .; DNA: TGCGCCAGTATGGGCGAAGGGACCCAGTACTTC; CDR3: CASMGEGTQYF
V: TRBV2; J: TRBJ1-5; D: .; size: .; DNA: TGTGCCAGCAGTGCGGACCTCGGGCAGCCCCAGCATTTT; CDR3: CASSADLGQPQHF
V: TRBV7-8; J: TRBJ1-6; D: .; size: .; DNA: TGTGCCAGCAGCTTAGAGCCAGGGAGAATTTCACCCCTCCACTTT; CDR3: CASSLEPGRISPLHF
V: TRBV20-1; J: TRBJ2-3; D: TRBD2; size: .; DNA: TGCAGCACCTCGGGGGGTACAGATACGCAGTATTTT; CDR3: CSTSGGTDTQYF
V: TRBV19; J: TRBJ1-3; D: .; size: once; DNA: TGTGCCAGTAGTATCCGGGGACTTAACACCATATATTTT; CDR3: CASSIRGLNTIYF
V: TRBV7-2; J: TRBJ2-5; D: TRBD1; size: .; DNA: TGTGCCAGCAGCTTGGGGACAGCACAGACCCAGTACTTC; CDR3: CASSLGTAQTQYF
V: TRBV9; J: TRBJ2-5; D: .; size: .; DNA: TGTGCCAGCAGCTTGGACAGTGGGGGATTGGGGACCCAGTACTTC; CDR3: CASSLDSGGLGTQYF
V: TRBV7-6; J: TRBJ2-7; D: .; size: few; DNA: TGTGCCAGCAGCTCTCCAGCCTACGAGCAGTACTTC; CDR3: CASSSPAYEQYF
V: TRBV7-3; J: TRBJ2-5; D: .; size: many; DNA: TGTGCCAGCAGCCCTCGGACTAACCCAGAGACCCAGTACTTC; CDR3: CASSPRTNPETQYF
V: TRBV10-3; J: TRBJ1-3; D: .; size: .; DNA: TGTGCCATCAGTGAGTGGATCGCTGGAAACACCATATATTTT; CDR3: CAISEWIAGNTIYF
V: TRBV2; J: TRBJ2-7; D: .; size: .; DNA: TGTGCCAGCAGGAAACCAGGGGGAGGAACCAGCTACGAGCAGTACTTC; CDR3: CASRKPGGGTSYEQYF
V: TRBV5-4; J: TRBJ2-7; D: TRBD2; size: .; DNA: TGTGCCAGCAGCCTGGCCCCGGGGGGGCCATCACGCTCCTACGAGCAGTACTTC; CDR3: CASSLAPGGPSRSYEQYF
V: TRBV2; J: TRBJ2-7; D: .; size: .; DNA: TGTGCCAGCAGGGGGAACCGGGACACCGGGAGCTCCTACGAGCAGTACTTC; CDR3: CASRGNRDTGSSYEQYF
V: TRBV5-1; J: TRBJ1-1; D: .; size: .; DNA: TGCGCCAGCAGCTTGGCCCTCAACGGGGGTGAAGCTTTCTTT; CDR3: CASSLALNGGEAFF
V: TRBV3-1; J: TRBJ1-4; D: .; size: many; DNA: TGTGCCAGCGGGGGGGCCGCTAATGAAAAACTGTTTTTT; CDR3: CASGGAANEKLFF
V: TRBV5-6; J: TRBJ1-3; D: .; size: .; DNA: TGTGCCAGCAGCTTGGTGGGGGGCGGACATCGATATTTT; CDR3: CASSLVGGGHRYF
V: TRBV7-9; J: TRBJ1-4; D: .; size: many; DNA: TGTGCCAGCAGCCGTCAGGTTGACAATGAAAAACTGTTTTTT; CDR3: CASSRQVDNEKLFF
V: TRBV10-3; J: TRBJ1-1; D: .; size: .; DNA: TGTGCCATCAGGGGGGCCTCGGTCATGGGAGCTTTCTTT; CDR3: CAIRGASVMGAFF
V: TRBV12-3/TRBV12-4; J: TRBJ1-2; D: .; size: many; DNA: TGTGCCAGCAGCATAACCGACATAGGCTACACCTTC; CDR3: CASSITDIGYTF
V: TRBV6-1; J: TRBJ1-5; D: .; size: few; DNA: TGTGCCAGCAGATTGGGCCAAGCGGGCAATCAGCCCCAGCATTTT; CDR3: CASRLGQAGNQPQHF
V: TRBV19; J: TRBJ2-6; D: .; size: .; DNA: TGTGCCAGTAGTATGGCCCAGCACTCTGGGGCCAACGTCCTGACTTTC; CDR3: CASSMAQHSGANVLTF
V: TRBV2; J: TRBJ2-7; D: .; size: many; DNA: TGTGCCAGCAGATTGACAGGAGCCTACGAGCAGTACTTC; CDR3: CASRLTGAYEQYF
V: TRBV5-4; J: TRBJ2-1; D: .; size: .; DNA: TGTGCCAGCAGCTTGGCCGCGACCTCAGGGGATGTTCTTGCCAATGAGCAGTTCTTC; CDR3: CASSLAATSGDVLANEQFF
V: TRBV19; J: TRBJ1-3; D: TRBD1; size: .; DNA: TGTGCCAGTAGCCCAGGGACAGGAGTTGAGGGAAACACCATATATTTT; CDR3: CASSPGTGVEGNTIYF
V: TRBV5-1; J: TRBJ2-2; D: TRBD2; size: many; DNA: TGCGCCAGCAGCTTAACTAGCGGGAGGGTCGGCACCGGGGAGCTGTTTTTT; CDR3: CASSLTSGRVGTGELFF
V: TRBV19; J: TRBJ1-1; D: .; size: .; DNA: TGTGCCAGTGGAACAGCCTTGAACACTGAAGCTTTCTTT; CDR3: CASGTALNTEAFF
V: TRBV29-1; J: TRBJ1-4; D: .; size: many; DNA: TGCAGCGTTTCAAATATTCCGGGAGCGGGGGAAAAACTGTTTTTT; CDR3: CSVSNIPGAGEKLFF
V: TRBV7-2; J: TRBJ1-5; D: .; size: once; DNA: TGTGCCAGCAGCCCTAGCCACTCCCAGCATTTT; CDR3: CASSPSHSQHF
V: TRBV10-3; J: TRBJ1-1; D: TRBD1; size: .; DNA: TGTGCCATCAAGGGCGGGACAGATGAAGCTTTCTTT; CDR3: CAIKGGTDEAFF
V: TRBV7-3; J: TRBJ1-2; D: .; size: .; DNA: TGTGCCAGCAGCTTAGACACCTATGGCTACACCTTC; CDR3: CASSLDTYGYTF
V: TRBV19; J: TRBJ2-3; D: TRBD1; size: .; DNA: TGTGCCAGTAGTAAAGGACAGGGGGCAGATACGCAGTATTTT; CDR3: CASSKGQGADTQYF
V: TRBV20-1; J: TRBJ2-2; D: .; size: .; DNA: TGCAGTGCGCGGGACCTGGGCACCGGGGAGCTGTTTTTT; CDR3: CSARDLGTGELFF
V: TRBV7-8; J: TRBJ2-3; D: .; size: .; DNA: TGTGCCAGCAGCTTAGGGGAGGGGGGGCAAGATACGCAGTATTTT; CDR3: CASSLGEGGQDTQYF
V: TRBV2; J: TRBJ1-6; D: TRBD1; size: once; DNA: TGTGCCAGCACTACCACAGGGGAGGGTAATTCACCCCTCCACTTT; CDR3: CASTTTGEGNSPLHF
V: TRBV9; J: TRBJ1-2; D: TRBD1; size: once; DNA: TGTGCCAGCAGCGCGACAGGGTATTTCGACGGCTACACCTTC; CDR3: CASSATGYFDGYTF
V: TRBV5-1; J: TRBJ1-1; D: TRBD1; size: many; DNA: TGCGCCAGCAGCTTGTTCCAGGGGGCATTGAACACTGAAGCTTTCTTT; CDR3: CASSLFQGALNTEAFF
V: TRBV6-1; J: TRBJ1-5; D: TRBD1; size: many; DNA: TGTGCCAGCCGACAGGGTTTTATAGGTCAGCCCCAGCATTTT; CDR3: CASRQGFIGQPQHF
V: TRBV10-3; J: TRBJ2-2; D: TRBD1; size: .; DNA: TGTGCCATCAGTGAGTCGACAGGGGCCGGGGAGCTGTTTTTT; CDR3: CAISESTGAGELFF
V: TRBV24-1; J: TRBJ1-1; D: .; size: .; DNA: TGTGCCACCAGGGCGGACGGAGGGACAGCTTTCTTT; CDR3: CATRADGGTAFF
V: TRBV9; J: TRBJ2-1; D: TRBD1; size: many; DNA: TGTGCCAGCAGCGTAGGAGAGGGGGCGATGAATGAGCAGTTCTTC; CDR3: CASSVGEGAMNEQFF
V: TRBV2; J: TRBJ1-6; D: .; size: .; DNA: TGCATTGGTGCAGAGGGACGTTCACCCCTCCACTTT; CDR3: CIGAEGRSPLHF
V: TRBV2; J: TRBJ2-1; D: TRBD1; size: .; DNA: TGTGCCAGCATGGGACAGGACAATGAGCAGTTCTTC; CDR3: CASMGQDNEQFF